One T cell receptor (beta chain) is described in this entry. No antigen is known for it. This entry comes from a study of cytomegalovirus exposure and HLA in healthy donors. Study-wide context: From some 190 million T cells, an earlier analysis saw approximately 110 million unique TCR beta sequences. From HLA-typed donors, an early data release held roughly 89 million unique TCRs. Study-level results: The authors enumerated over 150 TCR beta chains as linked to cytomegalovirus.

Deletions cut 7 bases from V and 3 bases from J, with 10 bases between. CDR1 MNHEY and CDR2 SVGAGI come from the germline V gene. This CDR3 has 13 residues. PCR employed 60 Vbeta and 13 Jbeta primers. Some clones are missing from TCRdb's copy, which holds only in-frame ones; the method was immunoSEQ multiplex PCR. There are about 200,000 clones in the sample; about 81% occur only once, and around 6% lies in the top ten. This rearrangement joins TRBV6-5 to TRBJ1-5; no definite D call. Sequenced: PBMCs. The origin of this receptor is a woman in her forties or fifties in good health and CMV-seropositive. The CDR3 protein is CASTYAYNQPQHF. CDR3 nucleotides: TGTGCCAGCACCTACGCATACAATCAGCCCCAGCATTTT.